Below are 30 T cell receptor beta chains sequenced from a single sample in a study of cytomegalovirus exposure and HLA in healthy donors (dated by TCRdb to about 2017). Receptor amplification or capture employed the immunoSEQ multiplex PCR assay. The multiplex PCR relied on a mix of 60 forward primers for TCR Vbeta segments and 13 reverse primers for TCR Jbeta segments. Entries here come from immuneACCESS through TCRdb and include only in-frame sequences with V and J called. Some clones fail to appear in such tables; in the studies checked, an unresolved V gene covers under half of the shortfall, and the cause of the remainder is unknown. This sample lists about 69,000 clones; around 74% were detected once. The top ten clonotypes cover roughly 10% of the sample. The sequenced sample consisted of PBMCs. The receptors derive from a woman in her sixties or seventies in good health and CMV-seropositive.

J is TRBJ1-4 and V is TRBV9; D perhaps matches TRBD1 (6 bases). CDR3 length equals 12 residues. The germline V gene encodes CDR1 SGDLS and CDR2 YYNGEE. With 4 bases removed from V and 8 bases from J, the gap between germline ends came to 9 bases. CDR3 nucleotide sequence: TGTGCCAGCAGCCGGGGGGGCGAAAAACTGTTTTTT. This gives the protein CASSRGGEKLFF.

This rearrangement joins TRBV5-1 to TRBJ2-2; 7 nucleotides agree with TRBD1. Germline V lookup: CDR1 SGHRS, CDR2 YFSETQ. The CDR3 has 14 residues. V shed 5 bases and J 2 bases; nucleotides not matched to a gene: 3. The CDR3 is CASRGQVNTGELFF. As DNA, the CDR3 is TGCGCCAGCAGAGGACAGGTCAACACCGGGGAGCTGTTTTTT.

This chain's CDR3 is CASGLPLSGQPQHF. In DNA form, the CDR3 reads TGTGCTAGTGGTTTGCCACTCTCGGGGCAGCCCCAGCATTTT. The J gene is TRBJ1-5, the V gene TRBV12-5; D is uncertain. The CDR3 has 14 amino acids. Trimming stripped 2 bases from V and 7 bases from J, with 12 bases between. CDR1 is LGHNT, CDR2 FRNRAP, per germline.

This rearrangement joins TRBV7-6 to TRBJ2-1; TRBD2 matches 11 bases. The CDR3 spans 19 residues. Germline CDR1 reads SGHVS; CDR2 reads FNYEAQ. The V and J ends lost 6 bases and 7 bases, in that order; junction bases with no gene match: 20. The CDR3 bases are TGTGCCAGCAGATGGGACAGTGGGACTAGCGGTTCCCTTTCAAATGAGCAGTTCTTC. It yields the protein CASRWDSGTSGSLSNEQFF.

In its sample, this clone was seen a few times. In the same sample, other DNA sequences code for this CDR3. J is TRBJ1-1 and V is TRBV5-1, with D uncertain. This CDR3 region has 14 residues. Trimming took off 1 base at V and 0 bases at J, with 7 bases between the two ends. Looked up from germline, CDR1 is SGHRS and CDR2 is YFSETQ. CDR3 protein: CASSLTGMNTEAFF. CDR3 nucleotide sequence: TGCGCCAGCAGCTTGACGGGGATGAACACTGAAGCTTTCTTT.

The chain combines TRBV5-8 with TRBJ1-2; D is unresolved. The V end was cut by 2 bases, the J end by 5 bases, with 16 bases between. Germline assignment: CDR1 SGHTS and CDR2 YDEGEE. The CDR3 totals 15 residues. CDR3 region: CASSFDTYFNYGYTF. DNA of the CDR3: TGTGCCAGCAGCTTCGACACGTACTTCAATTATGGCTACACCTTC.

The chain joins TRBV11-3 to TRBJ1-1, with D tentatively TRBD1 (5 bases). CDR1 is SGHNT and CDR2 is YENEEA in the germline V gene. The germline V and J ends were trimmed by 1 base and 0 bases, with 12 bases remaining between them. CDR3 length equals 16 residues. In DNA form, the CDR3 reads TGTGCCAGCAGCTTAGTGGGGGGTCATTTGAACACTGAAGCTTTCTTT. Encoded protein: CASSLVGGHLNTEAFF.

The chain joins TRBV30 to TRBJ1-6, with D perhaps TRBD1 (6 bases). CDR1 and CDR2 (germline): GTSNPN, SVGIG (reference sequence). This CDR3 has 13 amino acids. Between the trimmed V and J ends, which lost 3 bases and 10 bases, there was a span of 13 bases. CDR3 protein: CAWRRNRVSPLHF. The CDR3 nucleotides read TGTGCCTGGAGGCGCAACAGGGTCTCACCCCTCCACTTT. The whole variable domain, filled in from reference TRBV30 and TRBJ1-6, reads SQTIHQWPATLVQPVGSPLSLECTVEGTSNPNLYWYRQAAGRGLQLLFYSVGIGQISSEVPQNLSASRPQDRQFILSSKKLLLSDSGFYLCAWRRNRVSPLHFGNGTRLTVT.

Only a few counts were recorded for this clone. The V call is TRBV6-1, the J call TRBJ2-1; 8 bases are shared with TRBD2. Trimming took 6 bases from V and 7 from J; bases not matched to a gene: 5. CDR1 is MNHNS and CDR2 is SASEGT in the germline V gene. The CDR3 extends over 13 amino acids. CDR3 bases: TGTGCCAGCAGACTAGCGGCCCCTAATGAGCAGTTCTTC. Amino acid sequence: CASRLAAPNEQFF.

The count of this clone is one. V usage is TRBV6-1 and J usage is TRBJ2-5; 8 nucleotides line up with TRBD1. The V gene's germline CDR1 is MNHNS and CDR2 SASEGT. Trimming at V came to 7 bases and at J to 4 bases, leaving 11 bases not matched to a gene. The length of the CDR3 is 15 residues. CDR3 sequence reads: CASTRLAGGPETQYF. For the CDR3, the DNA is TGTGCCAGCACGAGGTTGGCAGGGGGCCCAGAGACCCAGTACTTC.

The chain is built from TRBV28 and TRBJ1-2; a weak D match, TRBD1 (6 bases). Per germline, CDR1 MDHEN and CDR2 SYDVKM. V dropped 4 bases and J dropped 4 bases, with 10 bases sitting between them. This CDR3 has 13 amino acids. CDR3 sequence reads: CASSSQGPYGYTF. The DNA of the CDR3 is TGTGCCAGCAGTTCACAGGGCCCCTATGGCTACACCTTC.

The rearrangement uses TRBV12-5 and TRBJ2-2; 11 bases align to TRBD2. The CDR3 sequence is 15 residues long. Germline trimming cut 0 bases from V and 6 bases from J; bases unmatched to any gene: 0. Germline CDR1 and CDR2: LGHNT and FRNRAP. CDR3 residues: CASGLVLAGAGELFF. The CDR3 nucleotides are TGTGCTAGTGGTTTGGTACTAGCGGGAGCCGGGGAGCTGTTTTTT.

J is TRBJ2-3 and V is TRBV4-2; TRBD1 matches at 7 bases. This CDR3 contains 19 residues. Looked up from germline, CDR1 is LGHNA and CDR2 is YNFKEQ. J was trimmed by 2 bases and V by 4 bases; bases with no gene match: 18. CDR3 amino acids: CASSLRPTPGTDNTDTQYF. The CDR3 DNA is TGTGCCAGCAGCCTACGGCCAACTCCCGGGACAGACAACACAGATACGCAGTATTTT.

This sequence joins TRBV29-1 and TRBJ1-1; no reliable D call. The CDR3 loop spans 10 amino acids. Trimming shortened V by 7 bases and J by 7 bases, and 10 bases separated the two germline ends. Germline CDR1 and CDR2: SQVTM and ANQGSEA. The CDR3 region has the DNA TGCAGCGGAGTTTGGAGTGAAGCTTTCTTT. Translated: CSGVWSEAFF.

This clone was detected a few times. This chain uses TRBV6-6 with TRBJ1-5; 8 bases align to TRBD1. Germline assignment: CDR1 MNHNY and CDR2 SVGAGI (reference sequence). The J segment lost 6 bases and the V segment lost 8 bases, leaving 6 bases of the junction unmatched. This CDR3 has 13 residues. CDR3 in DNA: TGTGCCAGCGAAGGACAGGGCACTCAGCCCCAGCATTTT. Its translation is CASEGQGTQPQHF.

V is TRBV7-2 and J is TRBJ1-2; no reliable D call. The ends were cut back, 5 bases at V and 6 bases at J, with 13 bases in the middle. This CDR3 is built from 13 residues. Looked up from germline, CDR1 is SGHTA and CDR2 is FQGNSA. The CDR3 DNA is TGTGCCAGCAGCGACCTGATGAGGAATGGCTACACCTTC. Protein sequence: CASSDLMRNGYTF. The complete variable domain, with remaining parts taken from reference TRBV7-2 and TRBJ1-2, reads GAGVSQSPSNKVTEKGKDVELRCDPISGHTALYWYRQSLGQGLEFLIYFQGNSAPDKSGLPSDRFSAERTGGSVSTLTIQRTQQEDSAVYLCASSDLMRNGYTFGSGTRLTVV.

As concerns this clone: The CDR3 end shows no conserved phenylalanine or tryptophan, and so a read error is likely. V usage is TRBV30 and J usage is TRBJ2-3, with TRBD1 matching over 11 bases. The CDR3 is 16 residues long. Germline V gene lookup returns CDR1 GTSNPN and CDR2 SVGIG (reference sequence). The ends lost 3 bases at V and 6 bases at J; junction bases unmatched: 11. Written as DNA, the CDR3 is TGTGCCTGGAGCGCCCTCGGCGGGACAGGGGGGGATACGCAGTATGTT. Residues: CAWSALGGTGGDTQYV.

This clone has a handful of counts. The rearrangement joins TRBV6-1 to TRBJ2-1; the match to TRBD2 covers 7 bases. Germline CDR1 reads MNHNS; CDR2 reads SASEGT. With 8 bases clipped from V and 3 bases from J, the junction kept 7 bases outside the gene matches. The CDR3 is 14 residues long. For the CDR3, the DNA is TGTGCCAGCCTGAGCGGGATCAGCTACAATGAGCAGTTCTTC. Translation gives CASLSGISYNEQFF.

This rearrangement joins TRBV18 to TRBJ2-2; 13 nucleotides agree with TRBD2. The ends lost 3 bases at V and 4 bases at J; junction bases unmatched: 5. Germline values: CDR1 KGHSH, CDR2 LQKENI. CDR3 length equals 17 residues. CDR3 coding DNA: TGTGCCAGCTCACCGGGACTAGCGGGACACACCACCGGGGAGCTGTTTTTT. Encoded protein: CASSPGLAGHTTGELFF.

CDR3: CAWSEAGRDADTQYF. CDR3 coding DNA: TGTGCCTGGAGTGAGGCGGGGAGGGATGCAGATACGCAGTATTTT. The chain is built from TRBV30 and TRBJ2-3; TRBD2 matches 7 bases. The V segment lost 1 base and the J segment 4 bases; nucleotides outside the gene matches: 8. Germline CDR1 reads GTSNPN; CDR2 reads SVGIG (reference sequence). The CDR3 is 15 residues long. Drawing the rest from reference TRBV30 and TRBJ2-3, the complete variable domain is SQTIHQWPATLVQPVGSPLSLECTVEGTSNPNLYWYRQAAGRGLQLLFYSVGIGQISSEVPQNLSASRPQDRQFILSSKKLLLSDSGFYLCAWSEAGRDADTQYFGPGTRLTVL.

The genes are TRBV5-6 and TRBJ1-2; no definite D call. The germline V and J ends were trimmed by 1 base and 8 bases, with 9 bases remaining between them. The CDR3 loop spans 12 amino acids. From germline, CDR1 is SGHDT and CDR2 YYEEEE. The CDR3 spells CASSLPLSGYTF. CDR3 DNA: TGTGCCAGCAGCTTGCCCTTGAGCGGCTACACCTTC.

This clone appeared a few times. This chain joins TRBV29-1 and TRBJ1-5, with unresolved D. Trimming stripped 4 bases from V and 0 bases from J, with 7 bases between. The CDR3 is 13 amino acids. Germline CDR1 and CDR2: SQVTM and ANQGSEA. In nucleotides, the CDR3 is TGCAGCGTTGGAGGAAATAGCAATCAGCCCCAGCATTTT. Translating it yields CSVGGNSNQPQHF.

The J gene is TRBJ2-6, the V gene TRBV25-1; 8 positions agree with TRBD1. The V gene end was trimmed by 3 bases and the J gene end by 0 bases; junction bases not matched to a gene: 7. Germline V gene lookup returns CDR1 MGHDK and CDR2 SYGVNS. The CDR3 is 18 residues long. The CDR3 DNA is TGTGCCAGCAGTGAGGGTCAGGGGGCCACCTCTGGGGCCAACGTCCTGACTTTC. It specifies CASSEGQGATSGANVLTF.

The V and J genes are TRBV15 and TRBJ2-5; TRBD2 matches 7 bases. This CDR3 is built from 16 residues. V trimming: 0 bases; J trimming: 2 bases; junction bases outside the gene matches: 6. CDR1 is LNHNV and CDR2 is YYDKDF in the germline V gene (reference sequence). As DNA, the CDR3 is TGTGCCACCAGCAGAGATCCGAGGGAGGGGCAAGAGACCCAGTACTTC. Translation gives CATSRDPREGQETQYF. Based on the CDR3 plus reference TRBV15 and TRBJ2-5, the full variable domain is DAMVIQNPRYQVTQFGKPVTLSCSQTLNHNVMYWYQQKSSQAPKLLFHYYDKDFNNEADTPDNFQSRRPNTSFCFLDIRSPGLGDTAMYLCATSRDPREGQETQYFGPGTRLLVL.

The chain couples TRBV6-5 to TRBJ1-1, with TRBD1 as a possible D gene (5 bases). Germline V gene lookup returns CDR1 MNHEY and CDR2 SVGAGI. Deletions cut 5 bases from V and 5 bases from J, with 15 bases between. The length of the CDR3 is 14 residues. DNA of the CDR3: TGTGCCAGCAGTCCAGGGTTCGGGAGGACTGAAGCTTTCTTT. Amino acid sequence: CASSPGFGRTEAFF.

The chain employs TRBV11-2 and TRBJ1-2; D remains ambiguous. Germline V gives CDR1 SGHAT, CDR2 FQNNGV. The CDR3 is 14 amino acids. The germline V and J ends were trimmed by 1 base and 2 bases, with 8 bases remaining between them. CDR3: CASSLGVRNYGYTF. The CDR3 DNA reads TGTGCCAGCAGCTTAGGGGTCAGGAACTATGGCTACACCTTC.

The chain recombines TRBV30 with TRBJ2-7; tentative D call: TRBD1 (7 bases). There are 13 residues in the CDR3. The germline V gene has CDR1 GTSNPN and CDR2 SVGIG (reference sequence). Trimming left V 3 bases short and J 2 bases short, with 11 bases between. The CDR3 DNA follows: TGTGCCTGGAGCAGGGGGGATCCCTACGAGCAGTACTTC. Its translation: CAWSRGDPYEQYF.

The chain combines TRBV19 with TRBJ2-3; the D is unclear. The germline V gene has CDR1 LNHDA and CDR2 SQIVND (reference sequence). V was pared by 5 bases and J by 2 bases, with 17 bases between. This CDR3 is built from 16 residues. Written as DNA, the CDR3 is TGTGCCAGTAGTCCGTCACGTCGGTCCTCCACAGATACGCAGTATTTT. Its translation: CASSPSRRSSTDTQYF.

The CDR3 coding sequence is TGCGCCAGCAGCCTCCTCCGTGATGCGGGGCCGGACGAGCAGTACTTC. Residues: CASSLLRDAGPDEQYF. This chain joins TRBV4-1 and TRBJ2-7; TRBD2 might be the D (6 bases). The germline V gene encodes CDR1 MGHRA and CDR2 YSYEKL. This CDR3 spans 16 amino acids. Trimming stripped 4 bases from V and 5 bases from J, with 21 bases between.

The rearrangement links TRBV19 to TRBJ2-7, with TRBD2 identical over 11 bases. V lost 4 bases, J lost 0 bases, and 2 bases stayed unmatched. CDR1 LNHDA and CDR2 SQIVND come from the germline V gene (reference sequence). This CDR3 spans 15 amino acids. The CDR3 is CASSTTSGDSYEQYF. CDR3 in DNA: TGTGCCAGTAGTACGACTAGCGGGGACTCCTACGAGCAGTACTTC.